Listed here is a single T cell receptor (beta chain). The data derive from a study of control samples from healthy donors and cancer patients. Clones were sequenced by immunoSEQ multiplex PCR, and TCRdb holds only the in-frame ones, with some missing. Of around 85,000 clones detected, roughly nine tenths appear once; the ten largest clones hold less than 9%. The CDR3 spans 14 residues. V was pared by 0 bases and J by 0 bases, with 6 bases between. The germline V gene has CDR1 SGHRS and CDR2 YFSETQ. Sequenced material: blood. This sequence joins TRBV5-1 and TRBJ1-2, with D uncertain. The origin of this receptor is an older woman in good health. This CDR3 reads CASSLEGPNYGYTF. CDR3 in DNA: TGCGCCAGCAGCTTGGAGGGTCCTAACTATGGCTACACCTTC.